This TCR beta chain was found in a study of circulating tumor DNA in untreated peripheral T-cell lymphoma. The tumor tissue sample was taken at baseline before any treatment. The CDR3 has 18 residues. The V segment lost 0 bases and the J segment 1 base; nucleotides outside the gene matches: 6. Germline V gene sequence: CDR1 SGHNT, CDR2 YENEEA. On this clone: Its specificity is unknown.

Whole-study findings and limits: Baseline tissues yielded 86% and baseline serum around 70% tumor-specific clonotype detection.

Data came from immunoSEQ multiplex PCR; TCRdb stores just in-frame clones and leaves some out. The sample consists of more than 1,400 clones, about 65% of them appearing once. The origin of this receptor is a human donor with peripheral T-cell lymphoma. The sequenced material came from tumor tissue. The gene calls are TRBV11-3 and TRBJ2-1; 10 bases are shared with TRBD2. DNA of the CDR3: TGTGCCAGCAGCTTAGATAGTAGCGGGGGGCCTTCCTACAATGAGCAGTTCTTC. It encodes CASSLDSSGGPSYNEQFF. The variable domain in full, completed from reference TRBV11-3 and TRBJ2-1, reads EAGVVQSPRYKIIEKKQPVAFWCNPISGHNTLYWYLQNLGQGPELLIRYENEEAVDDSQLPKDRFSAERLKGVDSTLKIQPAELGDSAVYLCASSLDSSGGPSYNEQFFGPGTRLTVL.